This T cell receptor beta chain derives from a study of CD8+ T cells in alopecia areata. Study summary: Tofacitinib lasted 6 to 18 months, then 6 months off drug. Study-wide results and caveats: Compared with normal scalp, lesional scalp had higher clonality and more expanded CD8+ clones.

As concerns this clone: Antigen specificity is unknown.

In each case, RNA was isolated and then reverse transcribed into cDNA as the sequencing template. Assay used: immunoSEQ multiplex PCR; TCRdb lists only in-frame clones, some missing. The sample carries hundreds of thousands of clones, 67% recorded once. CDR1 and CDR2 from the germline V gene are SQVTM and ANQGSEA. There are 13 residues in the CDR3. The ends were cut back, 4 bases at V and 0 bases at J, with 9 bases in the middle. It was from alopecia areata patients that lesional scalp punch biopsies and peripheral blood were collected. The chain employs TRBV29-1 and TRBJ1-1, with TRBD1 as a possible D gene (6 bases). The sample was CD4+ T cells sorted from blood, taken at week 0. The origin of this receptor is a human donor with alopecia areata. CDR3 amino acids: CSVAGHMNTEAFF. CDR3 DNA sequence: TGCAGCGTTGCGGGACACATGAACACTGAAGCTTTCTTT.